These T cell receptor beta chains were read from a single sample in a study of regulatory T cells. Using immunoSEQ multiplex PCR, the repertoire was profiled, and TCRdb retains in-frame clones only, with some absent. The table records some 29,000 clones, roughly 90% of them present only once. Material for sequencing was conventional CD4+ T cells sorted from blood. The receptors stem from a person between 18 and 35 years old with CD3G deficiency. The CDR3 runs from the conserved cysteine through the conserved F or W. Each record gives: D gene, V gene, J gene, clone size, CDR3 protein, CDR3 DNA. D genes are given only for firm matches. Not all rows give a size; the values are once, few, many and, for expanded clones, a class.

TRBD1	TRBV28	TRBJ2-7	.	CASSLSGTGSYEQYF	TGTGCCAGCAGTTTATCCGGGACAGGATCGTACGAGCAGTACTTC
.	TRBV6-1	TRBJ2-7	once	CASSDPGLVGGYEQYF	TGTGCCAGCAGTGACCCTGGACTGGTGGGGGGCTACGAGCAGTACTTC
.	TRBV5-1	TRBJ2-1	.	CASSLEASYEQFF	TGCGCCAGCAGCTTGGAGGCTAGCTATGAGCAGTTCTTC
.	TRBV28	TRBJ1-4	.	CASSPGRPNEKLFF	TGTGCCAGCAGCCCAGGACGGCCGAATGAAAAACTGTTTTTT
TRBD1	TRBV7-9	TRBJ1-1	.	CASSLGTGLYDTEAFF	TGTGCCAGCAGCTTGGGGACAGGGTTATATGACACTGAAGCTTTCTTT
TRBD1	TRBV7-9	TRBJ2-7	.	CASSQGTGRSYEQYF	TGTGCCAGCAGCCAAGGGACAGGGAGATCCTACGAGCAGTACTTC
.	TRBV6-5	TRBJ2-3	.	CASSRRTDSTDTQYF	TGTGCCAGCAGCCGGCGGACGGACAGCACAGATACGCAGTATTTT
.	TRBV9	TRBJ2-7	.	CASSALGTHSYEQYF	TGTGCCAGCAGCGCCCTCGGGACGCACTCCTACGAGCAGTACTTC
TRBD1	TRBV5-1	TRBJ1-2	.	CASSSSGGANYGYTF	TGCGCCAGCAGCTCGTCAGGGGGAGCTAACTATGGCTACACCTTC
.	TRBV28	TRBJ2-7	.	CASSPADRTDMGQYF	TGTGCCAGCAGTCCCGCCGACAGGACCGATATGGGGCAGTACTTC
.	TRBV6-1	TRBJ1-2	.	CASTMGPGISYGYTF	TGTGCCAGCACCATGGGACCGGGAATTTCCTATGGCTACACCTTC
.	TRBV7-9	TRBJ1-2	.	CASRSMIGTYGYTF	TGTGCCAGCAGGAGTATGATAGGGACCTATGGCTACACCTTC
.	TRBV28	TRBJ1-1	.	CASSLRQISTEAFF	TGTGCCAGCAGTTTACGGCAGATCAGCACTGAAGCTTTCTTT
TRBD1	TRBV12-5	TRBJ2-7	.	CASGSPRQGLFDDEQYF	TGTGCTAGTGGTTCCCCGAGACAGGGCCTCTTCGACGACGAGCAGTACTTC
TRBD1	TRBV28	TRBJ1-2	.	CASSPGQGAGGYTF	TGTGCCAGCAGCCCCGGACAGGGGGCTGGAGGCTACACCTTC